This T cell receptor (beta chain) was recorded in a study of T cell clonotyping in hematopoietic cell transplantation. Profiled with immunoSEQ multiplex PCR; TCRdb holds only in-frame clones, not every one. The sample gives under 45,000 clones, around 90% of which show up once; under 2% is in the top ten. Per the germline V gene, CDR1 is GTSNPN and CDR2 is SVGIG (reference sequence). Trimming took 7 bases from V and 8 from J, leaving 15 bases between them. CDR3 size: 12 residues. The specimen sequenced was peripheral blood mononuclear cells. The receptor was derived from a woman aged 40 to 50 in good health. Some clones in this sample may be carry-over from other donors' samples. This chain uses TRBV30 with TRBJ1-5; D might be TRBD1 (5 bases). For the CDR3, the DNA is TGTGCCTTCTCCCGGGGAGGGGAGCCCCAGCATTTT. Encoded protein: CAFSRGGEPQHF.